Each of the 32 T cell receptor beta chains below was sequenced from the same sample in a study of TIL therapy for anti-PD-1-resistant metastatic lung cancer (dated by TCRdb to the early 2020s). This specimen's time point label, interpreted: pre-treatment sample, taken before nivolumab and TIL therapy. The baseline tumor samples, taken from the same resection that was used to grow TIL, were excised metastases, most often pleural nodules or supraclavicular lymph nodes. TCR beta CDR3 regions were amplified from genomic DNA with the immunoSEQ v3 hsTCRB kit using bias-controlled multiplex PCR. In its TCRdb copy, this immuneACCESS table keeps in-frame sequences only and misses some clones. Where compared with another copy, unresolved V genes explain less than half of these, and the others have no known cause. The sample profile shows 25,000 to 30,000 clones; 60% to 70% of them were found once. The ten biggest clones cover roughly 15% of the sample.

The starting material was tumor tissue, obtained at baseline. These receptors came from a woman aged 25 to 80 with non-small cell lung cancer.

This sequence joins TRBV7-9 and TRBJ2-3, with 7 bases matching TRBD2. The germline CDR1 and CDR2 sequences are SEHNR and FQNEAQ (reference sequence). The CDR3 consists of 14 residues. J was trimmed by 2 bases and V by 6 bases; bases with no gene match: 5. The CDR3 loop is CASRSSGSTDTQYF. DNA of the CDR3: TGTGCCAGCAGAAGTAGCGGGTCCACAGATACGCAGTATTTT.

The chain combines TRBV20-1 with TRBJ1-2; D is unresolved. Germline values: CDR1 DFQATT, CDR2 SNEGSKA (reference sequence). V lost 3 bases to trimming and J lost 8 bases, with 7 bases between them. This CDR3 comprises 10 residues. The CDR3 sequence: CSASGVGYTF. CDR3 sequence (DNA): TGCAGTGCTAGTGGGGTCGGCTACACCTTC.

V usage is TRBV18 and J usage is TRBJ1-2; 9 positions match TRBD1. The V gene's germline CDR1 is KGHSH and CDR2 LQKENI. V shed 5 bases and J 6 bases; nucleotides not matched to a gene: 4. The CDR3 covers 13 residues. This CDR3 reads CASSGTGSHGYTF. Here the CDR3 DNA reads TGTGCCAGCTCAGGGACAGGGAGCCATGGCTACACCTTC. The full variable domain, completed using reference TRBV18 and TRBJ1-2, is NAGVMQNPRHLVRRRGQEARLRCSPMKGHSHVYWYRQLPEEGLKFMVYLQKENIIDESGMPKERFSAEFPKEGPSILRIQQVVRGDSAAYFCASSGTGSHGYTFGSGTRLTVV.

The chain couples TRBV11-1 to TRBJ2-6, with TRBD2 as a possible D gene (6 bases). V was trimmed by 3 bases and J by 0 bases, leaving 6 bases between them. The germline CDR1 and CDR2 sequences are SGHAT and FQDESV (reference sequence). This CDR3 is 15 amino acids long. This chain's CDR3 is CASSLEGSGANVLTF. CDR3 in DNA: TGTGCCAGCAGCTTGGAGGGCTCTGGGGCCAACGTCCTGACTTTC. Complete variable domain (other parts from reference TRBV11-1 and TRBJ2-6): EAEVAQSPRYKITEKSQAVAFWCDPISGHATLYWYRQILGQGPELLVQFQDESVVDDSQLPKDRFSAERLKGVDSTLKIQPAELGDSAMYLCASSLEGSGANVLTFGAGSRLTVL.

The chain joins TRBV6-5 to TRBJ1-2; D is possibly TRBD1 (5 bases). The V end lost 0 bases, the J end lost 13 bases, and 24 bases lay between the germline ends. This CDR3 has 16 amino acids. CDR1 and CDR2 from the germline V gene are MNHEY and SVGAGI. CDR3 in amino acids: CASSYSSQGVSMAGTF. CDR3 DNA sequence: TGTGCCAGCAGTTACTCGAGTCAGGGCGTATCTATGGCGGGCACCTTC.

This rearrangement joins TRBV30 to TRBJ2-3; D not certain. Trimming removed 5 bases from V and 5 bases from J, with 17 bases in between. This CDR3 region has 14 residues. Germline-derived CDR1 and CDR2 are GTSNPN and SVGIG (reference sequence). The CDR3 coding sequence is TGTGCCTGGCAGCTCAGCTCCCTGGGAGATACGCAGTATTTT. Its translation: CAWQLSSLGDTQYF.

This clone was seen many times. The chain couples TRBV5-1 to TRBJ2-3, with 9 bases aligning to TRBD1. Trimming at V came to 3 bases and at J to 6 bases, leaving 5 bases not matched to a gene. The CDR3 is 14 amino acids. CDR1 is SGHRS and CDR2 is YFSETQ in the germline V gene. The CDR3 loop is CASSSAGTGDTQYF. CDR3 DNA sequence: TGCGCCAGCAGCTCCGCCGGGACAGGGGATACGCAGTATTTT.

The chain links TRBV9 to TRBJ2-6, with 9 bases identical to TRBD1. V shed 4 bases and J 0 bases; nucleotides not matched to a gene: 8. The CDR3 extends over 18 amino acids. CDR1 SGDLS and CDR2 YYNGEE come from the germline V gene. CDR3 DNA sequence: TGTGCCAGCAGCCCCCGGGACAGGGTTCTCTCTGGGGCCAACGTCCTGACTTTC. Protein product: CASSPRDRVLSGANVLTF.

V gene TRBV5-4 combines with J gene TRBJ2-6; no definite D call. This CDR3 comprises 13 residues. Trimming took 4 bases from V and 2 from J, leaving 4 bases between them. Germline assignment: CDR1 SGHNT and CDR2 YYREEE (reference sequence). The CDR3 bases are TGTGCCAGCAGCGTGACTGGGGCCAACGTCCTGACTTTC. This encodes CASSVTGANVLTF. Using reference TRBV5-4 and TRBJ2-6 for the parts outside the CDR3, the full variable domain is ETGVTQSPTHLIKTRGQQVTLRCSSQSGHNTVSWYQQALGQGPQFIFQYYREEENGRGNFPPRFSGLQFPNYSSELNVNALELDDSALYLCASSVTGANVLTFGAGSRLTVL.

The V gene is TRBV5-1, the J gene TRBJ2-1; D is unclear. Trimming left V 0 bases short and J 5 bases short, with 6 bases between. CDR1 is SGHRS and CDR2 is YFSETQ in the germline V gene. CDR3 length: 13 residues. CDR3: CASSLGVDNEQFF. CDR3 DNA sequence: TGCGCCAGCAGCTTGGGGGTCGACAATGAGCAGTTCTTC.

This clone was detected only a few times. The chain joins TRBV6-6 to TRBJ2-1; D gene unclear. Germline V gives CDR1 MNHNY, CDR2 SVGAGI (reference sequence). V was shortened by 3 bases and J by 9 bases, with 6 bases between the two germline ends. The CDR3 consists of 11 residues. The CDR3 nucleotides read TGTGCCAGCAGTTATGGTGCTGAGCAGTTCTTC. Its protein is CASSYGAEQFF.

The rearrangement joins TRBV2 to TRBJ2-7, with TRBD2 matching 9 bases. V lost 8 bases to trimming and J lost 7 bases; unmatched junction nucleotides: 12. Germline CDR1 and CDR2: SNHLY and FYNNEI. This CDR3 is built from 14 residues. The CDR3 region is CASEGREGLEEQYF. The CDR3 region has the DNA TGTGCCAGCGAGGGGCGGGAGGGCCTGGAAGAGCAGTACTTC.

This chain uses TRBV5-1 with TRBJ2-3, with 8 nucleotides matching TRBD1. Per germline, CDR1 SGHRS and CDR2 YFSETQ. The CDR3 runs to 13 residues. The V segment lost 4 bases and the J segment 5 bases; nucleotides outside the gene matches: 3. The CDR3 nucleotides read TGCGCCAGCAGCACGACAGGGGTAGATACGCAGTATTTT. It codes for CASSTTGVDTQYF.

The gene calls are TRBV6-5 and TRBJ1-2; 9 bases fit TRBD1. Germline V CDR1 and CDR2: MNHEY, SVGAGI. The CDR3 is 16 amino acids. V lost 0 bases, J lost 3 bases, and 5 bases stayed unmatched. The CDR3 DNA is TGTGCCAGCAGTTACTCGCGGACAGGGGCGGACTATGGCTACACCTTC. Amino acids: CASSYSRTGADYGYTF.

The genes are TRBV30 and TRBJ2-4, with 7 positions matching TRBD1. Losses at the gene ends were 1 base for V and 13 bases for J; bases not matched to a gene: 4. CDR1 GTSNPN and CDR2 SVGIG come from the germline V gene (reference sequence). The CDR3 totals 11 residues. CDR3 in DNA: TGTGCCTGGAGTGAGACAGGGTCCCAGTACTTC. It is translated as CAWSETGSQYF.

This sequence joins TRBV7-9 and TRBJ2-1, with TRBD2 as a possible D gene (5 bases). V lost 4 bases to trimming and J lost 0 bases, with 13 bases between them. The CDR3 extends over 16 amino acids. CDR1 is SEHNR and CDR2 is FQNEAQ in the germline V gene (reference sequence). The CDR3 is CASSSGSGSSYNEQFF. The CDR3 DNA is TGTGCCAGCAGCTCGGGATCGGGGAGCTCCTACAATGAGCAGTTCTTC.

The gene calls are TRBV10-2 and TRBJ1-4, with unresolved D. V dropped 4 bases and J dropped 2 bases, with 8 bases sitting between them. Per germline, CDR1 WSHSY and CDR2 SAAADI. The CDR3 loop spans 14 amino acids. The CDR3 loop reads CASSGSGTNEKLFF. In nucleotides, the CDR3 is TGCGCCAGCAGTGGAAGCGGTACTAATGAAAAACTGTTTTTT.

This clone was counted a few times. The V gene is TRBV15, the J gene TRBJ2-2, with D maybe TRBD2 (5 bases). Between the trimmed V and J ends, which lost 5 bases and 7 bases, there was a span of 14 bases. The CDR3 sequence is 14 residues long. CDR1 is LNHNV and CDR2 is YYDKDF in the germline V gene (reference sequence). The CDR3 here is CATSVNHEGGELFF. DNA for the CDR3: TGTGCCACCAGCGTCAACCACGAGGGCGGGGAGCTGTTTTTT.

The gene calls are TRBV6-5 and TRBJ2-1; D might be TRBD1 (7 bases). Per the germline V gene, CDR1 is MNHEY and CDR2 is SVGAGI. This CDR3 has 11 residues. Trimming took 5 bases from V and 10 from J, leaving 9 bases between them. The CDR3 spells CASSQGGEQFF. The CDR3 region has the DNA TGTGCCAGCAGTCAGGGGGGCGAGCAGTTCTTC.

The table lists this clone with many counts. V usage is TRBV29-1 and J usage is TRBJ2-3, with D perhaps TRBD2 (6 bases). The CDR3 is 13 amino acids. V lost 7 bases and J 5 bases, leaving 16 bases between the germline ends. Per germline, CDR1 SQVTM and CDR2 ANQGSEA. The CDR3 DNA follows: TGCAGCGCTCGGGCCCTGGGACTAGATACGCAGTATTTT. It yields the protein CSARALGLDTQYF.

The chain carries TRBV29-1 and TRBJ2-7, with no clear D. The CDR3 runs 14 residues. The V end lost 1 base, the J end lost 7 bases, and 17 bases lay between the germline ends. The germline V gene encodes CDR1 SQVTM and CDR2 ANQGSEA. DNA for the CDR3: TGCAGCGTTGAAGTCGGACGGTCCGTAGGAGAGCAGTACTTC. Translating it yields CSVEVGRSVGEQYF.

This clone was counted a few times. V is TRBV27 and J is TRBJ1-1; the D is unclear. Germline lookup yields CDR1 MNHEY and CDR2 SMNVEV (reference sequence). The V and J ends lost 5 bases and 6 bases respectively, with 13 bases between them. CDR3 size: 13 residues. CDR3 protein: CASSGLVGAEAFF. CDR3 DNA sequence: TGTGCCAGCAGTGGCCTCGTGGGCGCTGAAGCTTTCTTT.

The genes are TRBV10-3 and TRBJ2-6, with a possible D match to TRBD1 (6 bases). CDR1 and CDR2 (germline): ENHRY, SYGVKD. The germline V and J ends were trimmed by 6 bases and 0 bases, with 15 bases remaining between them. The CDR3 contains 17 residues. In nucleotides, the CDR3 is TGTGCCATCAGACAGGGTGGGTCAGACTCTGGGGCCAACGTCCTGACTTTC. This encodes CAIRQGGSDSGANVLTF.

The V and J genes are TRBV6-5 and TRBJ1-2; no clear D gene. The germline V gene encodes CDR1 MNHEY and CDR2 SVGAGI. This CDR3 has 11 amino acids. The V and J ends lost 4 bases and 4 bases respectively, with 4 bases between them. The CDR3 region is CASSSPYGYTF. CDR3 sequence (DNA): TGTGCCAGCAGTTCGCCCTATGGCTACACCTTC.

This clone was detected a few times. The V and J genes are TRBV28 and TRBJ1-2, with unresolved D. The V end was cut by 9 bases, the J end by 2 bases, with 10 bases between. The CDR3 consists of 12 residues. Germline V gene sequence: CDR1 MDHEN, CDR2 SYDVKM. CDR3: CASMRENYGYTF. The CDR3 DNA reads TGTGCCAGTATGAGGGAGAACTATGGCTACACCTTC.

V and J are TRBV5-1 and TRBJ2-1; 9 positions agree with TRBD2. V lost 0 bases to trimming and J lost 4 bases; unmatched junction nucleotides: 8. CDR1 is SGHRS, CDR2 YFSETQ, per germline. The CDR3 extends over 17 amino acids. CDR3 amino acids: CASSLDLTSGQYNEQFF. The DNA of the CDR3 is TGCGCCAGCAGCTTGGACCTGACTAGCGGCCAATACAATGAGCAGTTCTTC.

This clone was recorded a few times. The rearrangement joins TRBV9 to TRBJ2-5; 11 positions agree with TRBD2. The germline gives CDR1 SGDLS, CDR2 YYNGEE. The V segment lost 2 bases and the J segment 5 bases; nucleotides outside the gene matches: 8. This CDR3 comprises 16 residues. CDR3 nucleotide sequence: TGTGCCAGCAGCGTCGGGACTAGCGGAGGAGTGGAGACCCAGTACTTC. It yields the protein CASSVGTSGGVETQYF.

This sequence joins TRBV11-2 and TRBJ1-1, with a tentative D call TRBD1 (5 bases). The CDR3 loop spans 14 amino acids. Trimming removed 1 base at V and 7 bases at J, with 13 bases between. Germline CDR1 and CDR2: SGHAT and FQNNGV. The CDR3 DNA follows: TGTGCCAGCAGCTTAGTACGGGGGGGTCTTGAAGCTTTCTTT. Amino acid sequence: CASSLVRGGLEAFF.

The gene calls are TRBV5-4 and TRBJ2-1, with a possible D match to TRBD2 (6 bases). CDR1 SGHNT and CDR2 YYREEE come from the germline V gene (reference sequence). CDR3 length: 13 residues. With 0 bases removed from V and 10 bases from J, the gap between germline ends came to 11 bases. CDR3 sequence (DNA): TGTGCCAGCAGCTTGGGCCGGGAGCGGGAGCAGTTCTTC. Translating gives CASSLGREREQFF.

This chain uses TRBV7-6 with TRBJ2-5, with D perhaps being TRBD1 or TRBD2 (5 bases each). Between the trimmed V and J ends, which lost 1 base and 5 bases, there was a span of 14 bases. Per the germline V gene, CDR1 is SGHVS and CDR2 is FNYEAQ. This CDR3 is 15 amino acids long. The CDR3 DNA follows: TGTGCCAGCAGCTTAGAGGCAGGGAGTTTTGAGACCCAGTACTTC. It specifies CASSLEAGSFETQYF.

By proportion, this clone is medium-sized. The rearrangement joins TRBV6-6 to TRBJ2-2; D is possibly TRBD1 or TRBD2 (6 bases each). Trimming cost V 5 bases and J 7 bases, with 11 bases left between them. Germline CDR1 MNHNY, CDR2 SVGAGI (reference sequence). The CDR3 has 13 residues. The CDR3 reads CASSRTAGGELFF. In DNA form, the CDR3 reads TGTGCCAGCAGTCGGACAGCGGGCGGGGAGCTGTTTTTT.

As to this clone: The missing conserved phenylalanine or tryptophan at the end of this CDR3 makes a read error likely. The V call is TRBV20-1, the J call TRBJ1-2, with no clear D. Germline CDR1 DFQATT, CDR2 SNEGSKA (reference sequence). V was clipped by 6 bases and J by 4 bases, with 6 bases between them. The CDR3 is 10 residues long. The CDR3 DNA reads TGCAGTGCAGGCATCTATGGCTACACCCTC. This codes for CSAGIYGYTL.